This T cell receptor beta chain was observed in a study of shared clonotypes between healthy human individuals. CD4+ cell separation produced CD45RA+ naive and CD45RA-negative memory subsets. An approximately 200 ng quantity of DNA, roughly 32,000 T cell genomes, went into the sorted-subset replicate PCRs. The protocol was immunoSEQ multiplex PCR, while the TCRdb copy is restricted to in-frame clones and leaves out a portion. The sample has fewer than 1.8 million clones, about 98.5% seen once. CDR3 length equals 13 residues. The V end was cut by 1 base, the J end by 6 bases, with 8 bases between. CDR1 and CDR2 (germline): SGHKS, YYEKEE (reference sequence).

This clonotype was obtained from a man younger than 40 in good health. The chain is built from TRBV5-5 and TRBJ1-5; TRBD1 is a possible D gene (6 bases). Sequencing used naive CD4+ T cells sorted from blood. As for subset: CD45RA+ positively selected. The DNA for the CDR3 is TGTGCCAGCAGCTTGACAGGGCCTCAGCCCCAGCATTTT. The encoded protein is CASSLTGPQPQHF.